This T cell receptor (beta chain) was retrieved from a study of CD8 T cells in ankylosing spondylitis. Points from the study as a whole: In ankylosing spondylitis blood, a motif of seven or eight highly homologous TCR beta variants appeared characteristic.

To note about this clonotype: The antigen is not known. A much larger clone lies a single base off, so this may be a read error.

Each CDR3 protein is one row after TCRdb ran MiXCR on the 5' RACE reads. The sample lists under 200,000 distinct CDR3 sequences, roughly 13% seen once, with around 10% in the top ten. Sequencing input: blood, either unsorted or a sorted T cell fraction (not recorded which). This TCR was sampled from a female donor with ankylosing spondylitis or in good health (not recorded which).

The CDR3 sequence: CASSPNSPTDTQYF. The CDR3 DNA is TGTGCCAGCAGCCCGAACTCGCCGACAGATACGCAGTATTTT. The chain carries TRBV5-5 and TRBJ2-3; D not certain. This CDR3 spans 14 amino acids. Germline CDR1 SGHKS, CDR2 YYEKEE (reference sequence). The V and J ends lost 4 bases and 3 bases respectively, with 12 bases between them.